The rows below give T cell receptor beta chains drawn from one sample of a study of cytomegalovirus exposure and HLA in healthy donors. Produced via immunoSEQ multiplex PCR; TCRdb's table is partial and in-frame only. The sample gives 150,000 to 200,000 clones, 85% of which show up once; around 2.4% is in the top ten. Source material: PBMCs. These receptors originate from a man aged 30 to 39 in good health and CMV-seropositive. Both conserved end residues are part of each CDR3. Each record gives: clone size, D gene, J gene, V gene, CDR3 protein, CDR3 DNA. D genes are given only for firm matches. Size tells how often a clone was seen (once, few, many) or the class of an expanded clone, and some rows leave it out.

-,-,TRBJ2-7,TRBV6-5,CASSDSGESYEQYF,TGTGCCAGCAGTGACAGTGGCGAATCCTACGAGCAGTACTTC
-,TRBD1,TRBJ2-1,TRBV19,CASSIVTGQGFYNEQFF,TGTGCCAGTAGTATAGTGACGGGACAGGGGTTCTACAATGAGCAGTTCTTC
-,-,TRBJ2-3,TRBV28,CASSLYITGTDTQYF,TGTGCCAGCAGTTTATATATAACGGGCACAGATACGCAGTATTTT
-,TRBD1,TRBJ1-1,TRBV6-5,CASSRQGGTEAFF,TGTGCCAGCAGTCGACAGGGCGGAACTGAAGCTTTCTTT
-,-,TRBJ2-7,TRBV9,CASSVGLAHEQYF,TGTGCCAGCAGCGTAGGCCTAGCCCACGAGCAGTACTTC
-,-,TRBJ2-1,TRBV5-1,CASSLEQGSLSSYNEQFF,TGCGCCAGCAGCTTGGAGCAGGGTTCGTTGAGCTCCTACAATGAGCAGTTCTTC
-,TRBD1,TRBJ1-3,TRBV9,CASSVVPSPTGGSGNTIYF,TGTGCCAGCAGCGTAGTCCCCTCACCGACAGGGGGCTCTGGAAACACCATATATTTT
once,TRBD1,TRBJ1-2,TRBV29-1,CSARTGGTYGYTF,TGCAGCGCCCGGACAGGGGGCACCTATGGCTACACCTTC
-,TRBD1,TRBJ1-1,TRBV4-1,CASSQVPRTGEWAFF,TGCGCCAGCAGCCAAGTCCCCCGGACAGGGGAATGGGCTTTCTTT
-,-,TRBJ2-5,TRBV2,CASRRQIRETQYF,TGTGCCAGCAGGCGACAGATTCGGGAGACCCAGTACTTC
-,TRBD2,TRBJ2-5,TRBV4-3,CASSQVGTSGGRETQYF,TGCGCCAGCAGCCAAGTGGGGACTAGCGGGGGAAGGGAGACCCAGTACTTC
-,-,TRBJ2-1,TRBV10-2,CASSVGAYNEQFF,TGCGCCAGCAGTGTGGGGGCTTACAATGAGCAGTTCTTC
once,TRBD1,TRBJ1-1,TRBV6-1,CASSVNRGGNTEAFF,TGTGCCAGCAGTGTCAACAGGGGAGGGAACACTGAAGCTTTCTTT
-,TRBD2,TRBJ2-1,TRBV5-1,CASSLERGVYEQFF,TGCGCCAGCAGCTTGGAACGGGGGGTTTATGAGCAGTTCTTC
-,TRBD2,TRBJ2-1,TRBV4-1,CASSQEPGGAGNEQFF,TGCGCCAGCAGCCAAGAACCCGGGGGGGCGGGTAATGAGCAGTTCTTC
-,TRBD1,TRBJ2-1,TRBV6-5,CASSYTTGGSQLEQFF,TGTGCCAGCAGTTATACGACAGGGGGCTCTCAATTGGAGCAGTTCTTC
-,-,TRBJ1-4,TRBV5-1,CASSEPRGEKLFF,TGCGCCAGCAGTGAACCCCGGGGGGAAAAACTGTTTTTT
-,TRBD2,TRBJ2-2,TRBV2,CASSGGGYTGELFF,TGTGCCAGCTCCGGCGGGGGATACACCGGGGAGCTGTTTTTT
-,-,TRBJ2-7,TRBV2,CAISAAVYEQYF,TGTGCCATCTCGGCGGCAGTCTACGAGCAGTACTTC
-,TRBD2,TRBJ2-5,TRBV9,CASSPRSGGGETQYF,TGTGCCAGCAGCCCTCGGAGCGGGGGCGGGGAGACCCAGTACTTC
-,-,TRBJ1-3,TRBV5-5,CASSFGGETGTIYF,TGTGCCAGCAGCTTTGGGGGGGAAACGGGCACCATATATTTT
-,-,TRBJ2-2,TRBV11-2,CASSSTKQFGELFF,TGTGCCAGCAGCTCAACCAAACAATTCGGGGAGCTGTTTTTT
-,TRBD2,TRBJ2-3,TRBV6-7,CASAWRGGLPTDTQYF,TGTGCCAGCGCGTGGAGGGGAGGGTTACCCACAGATACGCAGTATTTT
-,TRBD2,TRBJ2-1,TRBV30,CAWSVSGGNEQFF,TGTGCCTGGAGTGTCTCGGGGGGGAATGAGCAGTTCTTC